This T cell receptor (beta chain) comes out of a study of T cells in Graves' hyperthyroidism and ophthalmopathy. Study-wide results and caveats: Blood also contained most expanded thyroid clonotypes above 0.001.

This clonotype was recorded many times. What it recognizes is unknown. RNA transcripts gave rise to amplified TCR beta CDR3 regions. In the first-round RT-PCR of the TCR CDR3, the HTBI primer set was used. TCRdb re-called the multiplex PCR reads through MiXCR, storing one row per CDR3 protein. Altogether fewer than 550,000 distinct CDR3 sequences are present, 15% to 18% being singletons, with the ten largest covering 13% to 15%. The definition of stable Graves' hyperthyroidism was no ophthalmopathy progression within 18 months. Recently diagnosed hyperthyroidism of less than 2 months' duration affected patients aged 18 to 65. Fresh peripheral blood, 9.5 to 10 ml of it, supplied the PBMCs. The sequence was obtained from a woman in her late teens or twenties with Graves' hyperthyroidism. Sequencing used blood.

CDR3 sequence (DNA): TGTGCCAGCAGTTTTGGTCTCCGGACGGTGTATCAGCCCCAGCATTTT. This codes for CASSFGLRTVYQPQHF. The chain recombines TRBV28 with TRBJ1-5; D ambiguous. The V and J ends lost 3 bases and 5 bases respectively, with 17 bases between them. This CDR3 is 16 amino acids long. Germline V gene sequence: CDR1 MDHEN, CDR2 SYDVKM.